Following are 30 T cell receptor beta chains from one sample sequenced in a study of OX40 agonist ivuxolimab in advanced cancers. Clones were sequenced by immunoSEQ multiplex PCR, and TCRdb holds only the in-frame ones, with some missing. The sample lists some 94,000 clones; 91% were seen once. Sequences were derived from CD4+ or CD8+ T cells sorted from blood, sampled in a trial of the OX40 agonist ivuxolimab. Receptors were obtained from an adult with an advanced solid tumor such as melanoma, head and neck, liver or kidney cancer.

This sequence joins TRBV10-2 and TRBJ2-3, with a tentative D call TRBD1 (6 bases). The CDR3 is 14 residues long. V lost 4 bases, J lost 4 bases, and 12 bases lay in between. Germline CDR1 reads WSHSY; CDR2 reads SAAADI. CDR3 coding DNA: TGCGCCAGCAGTGTCCCCAGGGGAGCAGATACGCAGTATTTT. It specifies CASSVPRGADTQYF.

The J gene is TRBJ2-7, the V gene TRBV28, with D uncertain. This CDR3 is built from 16 residues. V gave up 3 bases and J gave up 10 bases, with 25 bases separating them. Germline CDR1 MDHEN, CDR2 SYDVKM. The CDR3 region has the DNA TGTGCCAGCAGTTTTGTTTTTGCGCAACTCGATCTGCGCCAGTACTTC. Translated, it gives CASSFVFAQLDLRQYF.

The chain couples TRBV28 to TRBJ2-5, with D possibly matching TRBD1 (6 bases). CDR3 length equals 14 residues. V lost 6 bases and J lost 5, with 16 bases in between. Germline CDR1 and CDR2: MDHEN and SYDVKM. The CDR3 DNA reads TGTGCCAGCAGCAGAGGGGGAGCATTGGAGACCCAGTACTTC. Translation gives CASSRGGALETQYF.

This chain uses TRBV11-3 with TRBJ2-3; 11 nucleotides agree with TRBD2. The CDR3 covers 16 residues. From germline, CDR1 is SGHNT and CDR2 YENEEA. Trimming at V came to 6 bases and at J to 5 bases, leaving 10 bases not matched to a gene. CDR3 DNA: TGTGCCAGCAGGGGAGAAACTAGCGGGGGAAGAGATACGCAGTATTTT. Translated: CASRGETSGGRDTQYF.

Only one count was recorded for this clone. V gene TRBV7-9 combines with J gene TRBJ1-1; D unclear. V was cut by 2 bases and J by 4 bases, with 11 bases left in between. The CDR3 covers 14 residues. Germline CDR1 is SEHNR and CDR2 is FQNEAQ (reference sequence). The CDR3 bases are TGTGCCAGCAGCTTAAGTTCGGGCACCACTGAAGCTTTCTTT. As protein: CASSLSSGTTEAFF.

The rearrangement uses TRBV5-1 and TRBJ2-2; the D gene could be TRBD1 or TRBD2 (5 bases each). The CDR3 totals 14 residues. Trimming left V 5 bases short and J 4 bases short, with 12 bases between. The germline V gene encodes CDR1 SGHRS and CDR2 YFSETQ. CDR3 protein: CASRFEGPTGELFF. CDR3 DNA: TGCGCCAGCAGATTCGAGGGGCCCACCGGGGAGCTGTTTTTT.

This chain uses TRBV11-2 with TRBJ1-5, with 7 bases that match TRBD1. J gave up 5 bases and V 1 base, and 5 bases lay outside the gene matches. The CDR3 covers 15 residues. Germline V gives CDR1 SGHAT, CDR2 FQNNGV. The CDR3 sequence is CASSLGGQTYQPQHF. The CDR3 bases are TGTGCCAGCAGCTTAGGGGGACAGACCTATCAGCCCCAGCATTTT.

V is TRBV9 and J is TRBJ2-1; the D gene is possibly TRBD1 (6 bases). The germline V and J ends were trimmed by 7 bases and 1 base, with 9 bases remaining between them. Germline V gene sequence: CDR1 SGDLS, CDR2 YYNGEE. This CDR3 region has 13 residues. The CDR3 nucleotides read TGTGCCAGCGGACAGATTTCCTACAATGAGCAGTTCTTC. Residues: CASGQISYNEQFF. Complete variable domain (other parts from reference TRBV9 and TRBJ2-1): DSGVTQTPKHLITATGQRVTLRCSPRSGDLSVYWYQQSLDQGLQFLIQYYNGEERAKGNILERFSAQQFPDLHSELNLSSLELGDSALYFCASGQISYNEQFFGPGTRLTVL.

V and J are TRBV7-2 and TRBJ2-1; TRBD2 matches 14 bases. V was pared by 1 base and J by 13 bases, with 6 bases of the junction left unmatched. CDR3 size: 15 residues. Germline values: CDR1 SGHTA, CDR2 FQGNSA. CDR3 coding DNA: TGTGCCAGCAGCTTAGTTTCGACTAGCGGGAGGGGCCAGTTCTTC. This translates into CASSLVSTSGRGQFF.

CDR3 protein: CASSLGDVSYEQYF. CDR3 in DNA: TGCGCCAGCAGCTTGGGGGACGTTTCCTACGAGCAGTACTTC. The genes are TRBV5-1 and TRBJ2-7; D might be TRBD1 or TRBD2, each matching 5 bases. Germline values: CDR1 SGHRS, CDR2 YFSETQ. V dropped 0 bases and J dropped 1 base, with 8 bases sitting between them. The CDR3 has 14 residues.

The V call is TRBV4-1, the J call TRBJ2-1; 7 positions agree with TRBD2. Germline CDR1 and CDR2: MGHRA and YSYEKL. V shed 0 bases, J shed 4 bases, and the junction held 12 bases outside the gene matches. There are 18 residues in the CDR3. CDR3 DNA sequence: TGCGCCAGCAGCCAAGAGGTGCGGACTAGAGCGGTTTACAATGAGCAGTTCTTC. Amino acids: CASSQEVRTRAVYNEQFF.

The chain carries TRBV29-1 and TRBJ1-2; 12 nucleotides match TRBD1. The CDR3 loop spans 13 amino acids. Losses at the gene ends were 7 bases for V and 3 bases for J; bases not matched to a gene: 3. Germline V gives CDR1 SQVTM, CDR2 ANQGSEA. The CDR3 region has the DNA TGCAGCGGGGGACAGGGGGCAGACTATGGCTACACCTTC. Protein product: CSGGQGADYGYTF. Based on the CDR3 plus reference TRBV29-1 and TRBJ1-2, the full variable domain is SAVISQKPSRDICQRGTSLTIQCQVDSQVTMMFWYRQQPGQSLTLIATANQGSEATYESGFVIDKFPISRPNLTFSTLTVSNMSPEDSSIYLCSGGQGADYGYTFGSGTRLTVV.

This chain uses TRBV5-1 with TRBJ2-1, with 9 positions matching TRBD2. The CDR3 has 16 amino acids. CDR1 SGHRS and CDR2 YFSETQ come from the germline V gene. The J segment lost 5 bases and the V segment lost 0 bases, leaving 6 bases of the junction unmatched. DNA of the CDR3: TGCGCCAGCAGCTTGGTTGCGGGAGGGCCCCACAATGAGCAGTTCTTC. Its translation is CASSLVAGGPHNEQFF.

The table lists this clone with a few counts. The genes are TRBV11-2 and TRBJ2-7; TRBD2 aligns across 11 bases. CDR1 and CDR2 from the germline V gene are SGHAT and FQNNGV. V trimming: 7 bases; J trimming: 0 bases; junction bases outside the gene matches: 5. The CDR3 consists of 15 residues. CDR3 protein: CASNRLAGSSYEQYF. The CDR3 nucleotides read TGTGCCAGCAACCGACTAGCGGGGAGCTCCTACGAGCAGTACTTC.

The rearrangement uses TRBV30 and TRBJ1-2, with TRBD1 identical over 10 bases. The CDR3 totals 13 residues. J lost 7 bases, V lost 8 bases, and 10 bases had no gene match. The germline V gene encodes CDR1 GTSNPN and CDR2 SVGIG (reference sequence). CDR3 coding DNA: TGTGCCGGCGAGTTTGACAGGGGGCTTGGCTACACCTTC. It encodes CAGEFDRGLGYTF.

The V and J genes are TRBV9 and TRBJ1-4, with a weak D call TRBD1 (6 bases). V shed 3 bases and J shed 9 bases, with 15 bases lying between them. Per the germline V gene, CDR1 is SGDLS and CDR2 is YYNGEE. The CDR3 covers 14 residues. The CDR3 loop is CASSEGSQGQKLFF. CDR3 nucleotide sequence: TGTGCCAGCAGCGAGGGGAGCCAGGGGCAAAAACTGTTTTTT.

The J gene is TRBJ2-5, the V gene TRBV7-2; D tentatively fits TRBD1 or TRBD2 (5 bases each). There are 14 residues in the CDR3. V gave up 2 bases and J gave up 7 bases, with 14 bases separating them. CDR1 SGHTA and CDR2 FQGNSA come from the germline V gene. The CDR3 nucleotides read TGTGCCAGCAGCTTACGTGGGACCTCGAGGACCCAGTACTTC. Protein sequence: CASSLRGTSRTQYF.

This clone was detected once. The rearrangement uses TRBV7-2 and TRBJ2-3; 8 nucleotides agree with TRBD2. J gave up 4 bases and V 4 bases, and 10 bases lay outside the gene matches. There are 16 residues in the CDR3. Germline CDR1 reads SGHTA; CDR2 reads FQGNSA. CDR3 coding DNA: TGTGCCAGCAGCTCTAGCGGGTGGCGAGGGGCAGATACGCAGTATTTT. Residues: CASSSSGWRGADTQYF.

This rearrangement joins TRBV19 to TRBJ1-1; D might be TRBD1 (5 bases). This CDR3 is built from 13 residues. Trimming pared 2 bases from V and 3 bases from J, leaving 7 bases between. Germline V gene lookup returns CDR1 LNHDA and CDR2 SQIVND (reference sequence). The CDR3 region has the DNA TGTGCCAGTAGTATACGGGGGGACACTGAAGCTTTCTTT. It translates to CASSIRGDTEAFF.

V gene TRBV6-1 combines with J gene TRBJ2-1; 8 bases match TRBD2. CDR3 length: 15 amino acids. The germline gives CDR1 MNHNS, CDR2 SASEGT. The V segment lost 5 bases and the J segment 2 bases; nucleotides outside the gene matches: 5. The CDR3 is CASSWTSTTYNEQFF. The CDR3 region has the DNA TGTGCCAGCAGTTGGACTAGCACTACCTACAATGAGCAGTTCTTC.

This chain links TRBV5-1 with TRBJ1-4; D remains unclear. CDR3 size: 15 residues. Trimming removed 0 bases at V and 3 bases at J, with 9 bases between. CDR1 is SGHRS and CDR2 is YFSETQ in the germline V gene. The CDR3 bases are TGCGCCAGCAGCTTGGTGGGCGAATCTAATGAAAAACTGTTTTTT. Translated: CASSLVGESNEKLFF.

The J gene is TRBJ1-4, the V gene TRBV13; D call uncertain. The length of the CDR3 is 16 residues. V lost 0 bases to trimming and J lost 2 bases, with 10 bases between them. In germline, CDR1 is PRHDT, CDR2 FYEKMQ (reference sequence). DNA for the CDR3: TGTGCCAGCAGCTTAGGGCTGGGGAGGACTAATGAAAAACTGTTTTTT. It yields the protein CASSLGLGRTNEKLFF.

The genes are TRBV11-2 and TRBJ1-1, with D possibly matching TRBD1 (6 bases). V lost 0 bases and J lost 1, with 6 bases in between. This CDR3 spans 14 amino acids. CDR1 and CDR2 from the germline V gene are SGHAT and FQNNGV. The CDR3 DNA sequence: TGTGCCAGCAGCTTAGAAGGGGGGAACACTGAAGCTTTCTTT. This sequence encodes CASSLEGGNTEAFF.

The chain couples TRBV18 to TRBJ1-1, with D tentatively TRBD1 (6 bases). V shed 2 bases and J shed 5 bases, with 15 bases lying between them. The CDR3 covers 15 residues. CDR1 and CDR2 (germline): KGHSH, LQKENI. The CDR3 spells CASSPTRGAGTEAFF. In DNA form, the CDR3 reads TGTGCCAGCTCACCAACACGGGGGGCAGGGACTGAAGCTTTCTTT.

The rearrangement uses TRBV5-5 and TRBJ2-3; no clear D gene. The V gene lost 2 bases and the J gene lost 2 bases, with 15 bases spanning the gap. CDR3 length: 16 amino acids. Germline values: CDR1 SGHKS, CDR2 YYEKEE (reference sequence). The CDR3 DNA reads TGTGCCAGCAGCTTCTTAACTTCAGCCGTCACAGATACGCAGTATTTT. Translated: CASSFLTSAVTDTQYF. The entire variable domain, with the rest obtained from reference TRBV5-5 and TRBJ2-3, is as follows: DAGVTQSPTHLIKTRGQQVTLRCSPISGHKSVSWYQQVLGQGPQFIFQYYEKEERGRGNFPDRFSARQFPNYSSELNVNALLLGDSALYLCASSFLTSAVTDTQYFGPGTRLTVL.

The V and J genes are TRBV5-6 and TRBJ2-5; D call uncertain. The CDR3 runs 12 residues. CDR1 is SGHDT, CDR2 YYEEEE, per germline. V lost 3 bases and J lost 12, with 15 bases in between. The CDR3 DNA is TGTGCCAGCAGCTGGAGCTTGGCCTCTGAGTACTTC. Translating gives CASSWSLASEYF.

V and J are TRBV19 and TRBJ1-2, with 8 bases lining up with TRBD1. This CDR3 contains 13 residues. Germline V gives CDR1 LNHDA, CDR2 SQIVND (reference sequence). The V segment lost 6 bases and the J segment 5 bases; nucleotides outside the gene matches: 5. In DNA, the CDR3 is TGTGCCAGTAGGAGAGGACAGGGATATGGCTACACCTTC. Amino acid sequence: CASRRGQGYGYTF.

The J gene is TRBJ1-1, the V gene TRBV7-9; D remains ambiguous. The germline V gene encodes CDR1 SEHNR and CDR2 FQNEAQ (reference sequence). Trimming shortened V by 5 bases and J by 1 base, and 5 bases separated the two germline ends. This CDR3 has 12 amino acids. In DNA, the CDR3 is TGTGCCAGCAGCCCAGAGAACACTGAAGCTTTCTTT. Translation: CASSPENTEAFF.

The CDR3 nucleotides read TGCGCCAGCAGCCCGTGGACTAGCGGGAGGGCCTCAGAGACCCAGTACTTC. Amino acid sequence: CASSPWTSGRASETQYF. The chain recombines TRBV5-1 with TRBJ2-5, with 15 bases identical to TRBD2. Germline-derived CDR1 and CDR2 are SGHRS and YFSETQ. The V segment lost 4 bases and the J segment 4 bases; nucleotides outside the gene matches: 8. This CDR3 spans 17 amino acids.

This sequence joins TRBV4-3 and TRBJ2-3; a possible D gene is TRBD1 (6 bases). This CDR3 contains 15 residues. In germline, CDR1 is LGHNA, CDR2 YSLEER. V dropped 0 bases and J dropped 4 bases, with 11 bases sitting between them. The CDR3 coding sequence is TGCGCCAGCAGCCAAGATGGGGGCAGGGCAGATACGCAGTATTTT. Its translation is CASSQDGGRADTQYF.